These T cell receptor beta chains were read from a single sample in a study of T cell clones after liver transplantation. Here immunoSEQ multiplex PCR was the method, and the copy in TCRdb shows in-frame clones only, minus some. The sample lists under 150,000 clones, 90% seen once, with 0.83% in the top ten. The sample here was CD4+ T cells from blood, taken 12 months after liver transplant. These receptors originate from a human patient who received a liver transplant. Some T cells may arise from the graft donor. Both conserved end residues are part of each CDR3. D genes are given only for firm matches. Only part of the rows carry a size: once, few, many, or a class if the clone is expanded.

v_call	d_call	clone_size	j_call	cdr3_aa	cdr3_nt
TRBV2	NA	NA	TRBJ1-4	CASGEGGRNEKLFF	TGTGCCAGCGGCGAAGGAGGCAGAAATGAAAAACTGTTTTTT
TRBV23-1	NA	NA	TRBJ2-1	CASSQSGRESYNEQFF	TGCGCCAGCAGTCAATCCGGACGGGAATCCTACAATGAGCAGTTCTTC
TRBV5-1	NA	NA	TRBJ2-7	CASTEPHTYEQYF	TGCGCCAGCACCGAACCACATACCTACGAGCAGTACTTC
TRBV29-1	NA	once	TRBJ2-1	CSVEAGRGGEQFF	TGCAGCGTTGAAGCGGGCAGAGGAGGTGAGCAGTTCTTC
TRBV21-1	NA	once	TRBJ1-5	CASSHFGGYSNQPQHF	TGTGCCAGCAGCCACTTCGGGGGGTATAGCAATCAGCCCCAGCATTTT
TRBV11-3	NA	NA	TRBJ2-6	CASSQDSNSGANVLTF	TGTGCCAGCAGCCAGGACAGTAACTCTGGGGCCAACGTCCTGACTTTC
TRBV5-1	TRBD2	NA	TRBJ2-4	CASSSSGLAKNIQYF	TGCGCCAGCAGCTCTAGCGGATTAGCCAAAAACATTCAGTACTTC
TRBV7-2	TRBD2	NA	TRBJ2-7	CASSLEGTSGVYEQYF	TGTGCCAGCAGCTTGGAAGGGACTAGCGGGGTTTACGAGCAGTACTTC
TRBV5-1	TRBD1	NA	TRBJ1-5	CASSAGTGGQPQHF	TGCGCCAGCAGCGCTGGGACAGGGGGTCAGCCCCAGCATTTT
TRBV7-9	NA	NA	TRBJ2-5	CASSFGTAGLQETQYF	TGTGCCAGCAGCTTCGGTACTGCAGGCTTACAAGAGACCCAGTACTTC
TRBV10-1	NA	NA	TRBJ1-1	CASRSGIGTEAFF	TGCGCCAGCAGATCAGGGATTGGCACTGAAGCTTTCTTT
TRBV7-2	NA	NA	TRBJ2-7	CASSQKGSSYEQYF	TGTGCCAGCAGCCAAAAAGGATCCTCCTACGAGCAGTACTTC
TRBV30	NA	NA	TRBJ2-3	CAWTGRLADTQYF	TGTGCCTGGACAGGCAGGCTCGCAGATACGCAGTATTTT
TRBV28	NA	NA	TRBJ1-1	CASSSQGKDSTEAFF	TGTGCCAGCAGTTCACAGGGCAAAGACTCCACTGAAGCTTTCTTT
TRBV5-1	NA	NA	TRBJ2-7	CASTTPGLTGPEQYF	TGCGCCAGCACCACCCCGGGACTGACCGGCCCAGAGCAGTACTTC
TRBV2	NA	NA	TRBJ2-5	CASSVSNRRIETQYF	TGTGCCAGCAGTGTGTCTAACAGGAGGATAGAGACCCAGTACTTC
TRBV28	NA	NA	TRBJ2-7	CASSLTGQTYEQYF	TGTGCCAGCAGTTTAACGGGACAAACCTACGAGCAGTACTTC
TRBV7-9	NA	few	TRBJ1-2	CASSPGTAKGDYGYTF	TGTGCCAGCAGCCCCGGGACGGCTAAAGGCGACTATGGCTACACCTTC
TRBV7-3	NA	NA	TRBJ1-2	CASSPTTGDGYTF	TGTGCCAGCAGCCCAACAACGGGGGATGGCTACACCTTC
TRBV11-3	NA	NA	TRBJ2-2	CASSLMNTGELFF	TGTGCCAGCAGCTTAATGAACACCGGGGAGCTGTTTTTT
TRBV5-4	NA	NA	TRBJ2-7	CASSEPGRTVEQYF	TGTGCCAGCAGCGAACCGGGACGGACCGTCGAGCAGTACTTC
TRBV6-5	NA	NA	TRBJ1-2	CASSYMGGGYTF	TGTGCCAGCAGTTACATGGGGGGTGGCTACACCTTC
TRBV5-1	NA	NA	TRBJ1-3	CASSFEGNTIYF	TGCGCCAGCAGCTTCGAAGGAAACACCATATATTTT
TRBV5-1	TRBD1	NA	TRBJ1-2	CASSLGTGTGVGYTF	TGCGCCAGCAGCTTAGGAACCGGGACAGGGGTCGGCTACACCTTC
TRBV30	NA	NA	TRBJ1-5	CAWRAKGHQNQPQHF	TGTGCCTGGAGAGCAAAGGGACACCAGAATCAGCCCCAGCATTTT
TRBV12-5	TRBD1	NA	TRBJ1-5	CASGAGTGGNQPQHF	TGTGCTAGTGGCGCCGGGACAGGCGGGAATCAGCCCCAGCATTTT
TRBV29-1	NA	NA	TRBJ1-1	CSVPNQRRNTEAFF	TGCAGCGTCCCCAACCAAAGGAGGAACACTGAAGCTTTCTTT
TRBV7-2	NA	NA	TRBJ1-5	CASKIGEGINQPQHF	TGTGCCAGCAAAATAGGGGAGGGGATCAATCAGCCCCAGCATTTT
TRBV7-8	TRBD1	NA	TRBJ2-7	CASSQNPDRAAYEQYF	TGTGCCAGCAGCCAAAACCCGGACAGGGCGGCCTACGAGCAGTACTTC
TRBV5-1	NA	NA	TRBJ2-3	CASSLDFGSTDTQYF	TGCGCCAGCAGCTTGGATTTCGGCAGCACAGATACGCAGTATTTT
TRBV5-1	NA	NA	TRBJ1-2	CASSLVGREGYTF	TGCGCCAGCAGCTTGGTTGGGCGCGAGGGCTACACCTTC
TRBV5-4	TRBD2	NA	TRBJ2-3	CASSFGGAGTTDTQYF	TGTGCCAGCAGCTTTGGGGGAGCGGGAACGACAGATACGCAGTATTTT
TRBV4-1	NA	NA	TRBJ1-4	CASSQDLAGKLFF	TGCGCCAGCAGCCAAGATCTAGCGGGAAAACTGTTTTTT
TRBV5-1	TRBD1	NA	TRBJ1-1	CASSQTGVGYTEAFF	TGCGCCAGCAGCCAGACAGGGGTCGGATACACTGAAGCTTTCTTT
TRBV28	NA	NA	TRBJ1-5	CASSLDNQPQHF	TGTGCCAGCAGTTTAGATAATCAGCCCCAGCATTTT
TRBV5-1	TRBD2	NA	TRBJ2-1	CASRILAGSYNEQFF	TGCGCCAGCAGAATTCTAGCGGGGTCCTACAATGAGCAGTTCTTC
TRBV7-3	TRBD2	NA	TRBJ2-3	CATKAGGTSDTQYF	TGTGCCACAAAAGCGGGAGGTACTTCGGATACGCAGTATTTT
TRBV29-1	TRBD2	NA	TRBJ2-1	CSVGFSGISYNEQFF	TGCAGCGTTGGTTTTAGCGGGATCTCCTACAATGAGCAGTTCTTC
TRBV7-9	NA	NA	TRBJ1-4	CASSLASGGEKLFF	TGTGCCAGCAGCTTAGCCAGCGGGGGTGAAAAACTGTTTTTT
TRBV7-9	NA	NA	TRBJ1-1	CASSLEPQSEAFF	TGTGCCAGCAGCTTAGAACCCCAATCAGAAGCTTTCTTT